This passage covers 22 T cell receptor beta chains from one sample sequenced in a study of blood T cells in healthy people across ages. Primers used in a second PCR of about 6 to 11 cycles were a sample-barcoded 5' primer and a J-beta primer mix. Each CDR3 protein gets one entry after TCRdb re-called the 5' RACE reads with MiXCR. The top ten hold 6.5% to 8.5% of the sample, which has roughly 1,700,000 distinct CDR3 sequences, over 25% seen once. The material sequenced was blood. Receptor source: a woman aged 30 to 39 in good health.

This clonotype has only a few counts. As DNA, the CDR3 is TGTGCCAGCAGCTTGGGGACAGGAAGTAAACTTGAAAAACTGTTTTTT. Protein sequence: CASSLGTGSKLEKLFF. The chain joins TRBV11-1 to TRBJ1-4, with 8 bases identical to TRBD1. The J segment lost 7 bases and the V segment lost 3 bases, leaving 10 bases of the junction unmatched. Germline V gene data show CDR1 as SGHAT and CDR2 as FQDESV (reference sequence). The CDR3 sequence is 16 residues long. The entire variable domain, with the rest obtained from reference TRBV11-1 and TRBJ1-4, is as follows: EAEVAQSPRYKITEKSQAVAFWCDPISGHATLYWYRQILGQGPELLVQFQDESVVDDSQLPKDRFSAERLKGVDSTLKIQPAELGDSAMYLCASSLGTGSKLEKLFFGSGTQLSVL.

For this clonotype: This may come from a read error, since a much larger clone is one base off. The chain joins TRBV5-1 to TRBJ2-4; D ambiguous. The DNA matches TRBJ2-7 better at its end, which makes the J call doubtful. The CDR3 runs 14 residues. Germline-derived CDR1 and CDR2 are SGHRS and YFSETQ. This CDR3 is CASSWAIGAYEQYF. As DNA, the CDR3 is TGCGCCAGCAGCTGGGCCATCGGAGCCTACGAGCAGTACTTC.

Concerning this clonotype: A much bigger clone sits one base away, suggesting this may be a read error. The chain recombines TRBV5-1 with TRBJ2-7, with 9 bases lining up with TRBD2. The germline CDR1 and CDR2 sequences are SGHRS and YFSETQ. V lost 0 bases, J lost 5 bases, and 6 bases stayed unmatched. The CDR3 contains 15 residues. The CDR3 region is CASSLVGLAGNEQYF. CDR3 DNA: TGCGCCAGCAGCTTGGTTGGTCTAGCGGGGAACGAGCAGTACTTC.

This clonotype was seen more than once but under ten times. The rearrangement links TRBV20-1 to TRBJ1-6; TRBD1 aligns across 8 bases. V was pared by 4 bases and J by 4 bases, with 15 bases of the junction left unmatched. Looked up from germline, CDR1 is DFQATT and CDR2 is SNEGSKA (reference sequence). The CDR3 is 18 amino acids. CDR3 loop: CSATSSQGADLYNSPLHF. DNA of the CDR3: TGCAGTGCTACCTCAAGCCAGGGGGCGGACCTTTATAATTCACCCCTCCACTTT.

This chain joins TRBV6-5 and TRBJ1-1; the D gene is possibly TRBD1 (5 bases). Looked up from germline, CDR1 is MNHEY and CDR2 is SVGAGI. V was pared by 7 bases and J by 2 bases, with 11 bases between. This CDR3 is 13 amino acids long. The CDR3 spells CASTIGHNTEAFF. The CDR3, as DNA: TGTGCCAGCACCATCGGACATAACACTGAAGCTTTCTTT.

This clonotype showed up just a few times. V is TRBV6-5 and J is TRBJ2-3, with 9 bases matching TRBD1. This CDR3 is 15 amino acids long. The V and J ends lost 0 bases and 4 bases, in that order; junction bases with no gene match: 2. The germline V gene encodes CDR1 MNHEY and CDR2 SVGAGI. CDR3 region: CASSYSGQGPDTQYF. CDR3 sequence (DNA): TGTGCCAGCAGTTACTCGGGACAGGGACCAGATACGCAGTATTTT.

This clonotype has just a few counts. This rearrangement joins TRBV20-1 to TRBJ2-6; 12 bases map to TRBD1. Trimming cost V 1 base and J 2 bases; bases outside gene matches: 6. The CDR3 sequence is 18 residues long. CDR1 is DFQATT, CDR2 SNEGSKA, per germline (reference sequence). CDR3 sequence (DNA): TGCAGTGCTAGAGGTACCGGGACAGGGGGCGCTGGGGCCAACGTCCTGACTTTC. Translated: CSARGTGTGGAGANVLTF.

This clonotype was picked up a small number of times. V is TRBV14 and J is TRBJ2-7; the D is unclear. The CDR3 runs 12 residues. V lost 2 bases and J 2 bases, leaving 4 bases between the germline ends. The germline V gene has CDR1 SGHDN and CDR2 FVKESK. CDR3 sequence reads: CASSQSAYEQYF. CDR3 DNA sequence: TGTGCCAGCAGCCAATCAGCCTACGAGCAGTACTTC.

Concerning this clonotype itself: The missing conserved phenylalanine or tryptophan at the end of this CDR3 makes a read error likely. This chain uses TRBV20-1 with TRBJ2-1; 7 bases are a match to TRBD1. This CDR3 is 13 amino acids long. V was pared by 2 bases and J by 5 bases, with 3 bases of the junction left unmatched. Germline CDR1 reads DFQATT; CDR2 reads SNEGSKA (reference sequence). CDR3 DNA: TGCAGTGCTAGACACGGGACAGACAATGAGCAGTTCGTC. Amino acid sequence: CSARHGTDNEQFV.

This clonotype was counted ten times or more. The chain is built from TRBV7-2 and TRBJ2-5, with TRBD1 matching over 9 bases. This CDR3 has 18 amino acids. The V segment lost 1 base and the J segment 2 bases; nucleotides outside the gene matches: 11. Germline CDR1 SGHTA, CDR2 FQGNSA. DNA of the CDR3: TGTGCCAGCAGCTTAGAAAAGGCGGGGACAGGGTTACAAGAGACCCAGTACTTC. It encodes CASSLEKAGTGLQETQYF.

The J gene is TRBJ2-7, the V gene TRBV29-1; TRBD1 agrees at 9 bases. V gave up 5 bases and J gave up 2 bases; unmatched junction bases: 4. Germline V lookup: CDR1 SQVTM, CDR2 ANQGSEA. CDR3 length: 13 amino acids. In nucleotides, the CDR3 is TGCAGCGTTCGAGGGACAGGGACCTACGAGCAGTACTTC. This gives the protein CSVRGTGTYEQYF.

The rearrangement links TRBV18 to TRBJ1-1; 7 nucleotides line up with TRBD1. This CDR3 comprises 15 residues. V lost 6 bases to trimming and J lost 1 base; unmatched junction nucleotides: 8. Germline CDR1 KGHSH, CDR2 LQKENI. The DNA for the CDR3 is TGTGCCAGCTCGTATTGGACAGGACAGAACACTGAAGCTTTCTTT. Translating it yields CASSYWTGQNTEAFF.

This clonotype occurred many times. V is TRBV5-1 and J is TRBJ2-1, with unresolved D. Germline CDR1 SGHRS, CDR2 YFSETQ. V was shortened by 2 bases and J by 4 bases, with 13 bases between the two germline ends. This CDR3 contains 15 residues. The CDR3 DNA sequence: TGCGCCAGCAGCTTTAGCAGCCGACAATACAATGAGCAGTTCTTC. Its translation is CASSFSSRQYNEQFF.

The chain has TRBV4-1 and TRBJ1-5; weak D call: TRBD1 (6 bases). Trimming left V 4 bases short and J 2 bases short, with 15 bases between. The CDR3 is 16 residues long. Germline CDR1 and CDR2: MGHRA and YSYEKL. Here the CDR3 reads CASSRRAGDRNQPQHF. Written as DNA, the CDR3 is TGCGCCAGCAGCCGCCGTGCAGGGGATCGCAATCAGCCCCAGCATTTT.

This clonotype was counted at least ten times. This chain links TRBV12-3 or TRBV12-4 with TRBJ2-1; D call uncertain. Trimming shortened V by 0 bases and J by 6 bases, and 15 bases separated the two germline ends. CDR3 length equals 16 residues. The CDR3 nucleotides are TGTGCCAGCAGTTTAGCGCTGGGAAACACGGGCAATGAGCAGTTCTTC. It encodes CASSLALGNTGNEQFF.

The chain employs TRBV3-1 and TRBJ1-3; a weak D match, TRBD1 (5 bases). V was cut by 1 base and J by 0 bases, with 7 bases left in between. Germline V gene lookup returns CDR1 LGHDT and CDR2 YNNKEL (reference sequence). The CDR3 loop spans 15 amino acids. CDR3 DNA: TGTGCCAGCAGCCAAGGACAGCTCTCTGGAAACACCATATATTTT. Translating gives CASSQGQLSGNTIYF.

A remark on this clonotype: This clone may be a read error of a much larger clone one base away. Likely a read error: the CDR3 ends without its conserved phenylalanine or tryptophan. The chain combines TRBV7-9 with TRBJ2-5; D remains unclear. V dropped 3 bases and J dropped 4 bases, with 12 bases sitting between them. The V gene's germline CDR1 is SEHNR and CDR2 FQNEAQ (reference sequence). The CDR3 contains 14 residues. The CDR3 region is CASSFDVLLETQYV. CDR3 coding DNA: TGTGCCAGCAGCTTCGACGTATTATTAGAGACCCAGTACGTC.

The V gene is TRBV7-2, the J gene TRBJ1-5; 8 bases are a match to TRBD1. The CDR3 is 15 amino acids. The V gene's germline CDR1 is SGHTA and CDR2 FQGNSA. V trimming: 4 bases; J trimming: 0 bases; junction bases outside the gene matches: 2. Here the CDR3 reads CASSYQGASNQPQHF. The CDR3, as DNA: TGTGCCAGCAGCTACCAGGGGGCTAGCAATCAGCCCCAGCATTTT.

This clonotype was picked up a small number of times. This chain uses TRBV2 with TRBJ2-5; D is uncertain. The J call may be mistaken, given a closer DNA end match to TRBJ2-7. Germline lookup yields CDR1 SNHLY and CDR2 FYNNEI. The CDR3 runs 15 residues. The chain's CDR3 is CASSERSAISYEQYF. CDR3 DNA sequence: TGTGCCAGCAGTGAAAGGTCAGCGATATCCTACGAGCAGTACTTC.

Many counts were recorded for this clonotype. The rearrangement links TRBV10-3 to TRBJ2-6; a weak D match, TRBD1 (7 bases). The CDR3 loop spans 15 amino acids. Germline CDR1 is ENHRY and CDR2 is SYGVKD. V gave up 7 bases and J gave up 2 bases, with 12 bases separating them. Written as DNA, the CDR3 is TGTGCCATCATGGAGGGGGCCCCTGGGGCCAACGTCCTGACTTTC. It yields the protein CAIMEGAPGANVLTF.

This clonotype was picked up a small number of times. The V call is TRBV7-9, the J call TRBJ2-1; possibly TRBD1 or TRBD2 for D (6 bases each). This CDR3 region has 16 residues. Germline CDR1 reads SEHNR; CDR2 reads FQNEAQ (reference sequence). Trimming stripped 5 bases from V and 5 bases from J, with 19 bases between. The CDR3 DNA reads TGTGCCAGCAGCAGGGGTCTCCCCGGGGGCCACAATGAGCAGTTCTTC. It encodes CASSRGLPGGHNEQFF. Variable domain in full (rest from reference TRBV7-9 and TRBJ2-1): DTGVSQNPRHKITKRGQNVTFRCDPISEHNRLYWYRQTLGQGPEFLTYFQNEAQLEKSRLLSDRFSAERPKGSFSTLEIQRTEQGDSAMYLCASSRGLPGGHNEQFFGPGTRLTVL.

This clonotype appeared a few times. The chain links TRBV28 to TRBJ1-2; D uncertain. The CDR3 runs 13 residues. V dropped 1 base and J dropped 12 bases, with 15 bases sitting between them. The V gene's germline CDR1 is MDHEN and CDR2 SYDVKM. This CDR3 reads CASSLSNPPGDTF. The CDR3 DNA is TGTGCCAGCAGTTTATCAAATCCCCCGGGTGACACCTTC.